Listed here are 27 T cell receptor beta chains from one sample, sequenced in a study of PD-1 blockade in classical Hodgkin lymphoma. Each of the patients experienced relapse following autologous stem cell transplantation, and their brentuximab vedotin exposure differed. Method: immunoSEQ multiplex PCR; TCRdb's copy keeps in-frame clones and lacks some. The data contain 5,000 to 6,500 clones, roughly 64% of them seen just once; the ten biggest clones take up about 64%. The starting material was peripheral blood mononuclear cells (PBMCs), obtained at baseline. The source of these receptors is a human donor with classical Hodgkin lymphoma.

The chain has TRBV11-2 and TRBJ1-2; D may be TRBD1 (6 bases). The germline CDR1 and CDR2 sequences are SGHAT and FQNNGV. The germline V and J ends were trimmed by 1 base and 3 bases, with 18 bases remaining between them. The CDR3 has 17 residues. The CDR3 region is CASSLAIQGAFDYGYTF. For the CDR3, the DNA is TGTGCCAGCAGCTTAGCCATACAGGGAGCGTTCGACTATGGCTACACCTTC.

The chain carries TRBV6-1 and TRBJ2-7; D call uncertain. V was trimmed by 5 bases and J by 7 bases, leaving 9 bases between them. This CDR3 comprises 11 residues. Germline CDR1 is MNHNS and CDR2 is SASEGT. CDR3 sequence: CASSYASEQYF. The CDR3, as DNA: TGTGCCAGCAGTTACGCTAGTGAGCAGTACTTC.

This clone appeared a single time. The chain has TRBV7-7 and TRBJ2-7; 7 positions match TRBD2. Germline CDR1 SSHAT, CDR2 FNYEAQ (reference sequence). The length of the CDR3 is 13 residues. CDR3 in DNA: TGTGTAAGCAACCCTAGCGGATCCTACGAGCAGTACTTC. Translating it yields CVSNPSGSYEQYF.

This clone was counted only a few times. The V call is TRBV10-3, the J call TRBJ2-7, with 12 bases aligning to TRBD1. V dropped 6 bases and J dropped 2; count of bases not matched to a gene: 5. The CDR3 is 15 amino acids. CDR1 and CDR2 (germline): ENHRY, SYGVKD. The CDR3, as DNA: TGTGCCATCAGACCGGGACAGGGGGCACCCTACGAGCAGTACTTC. It translates to CAIRPGQGAPYEQYF.

CDR3 in amino acids: CASSDLAGPYEQYF. CDR3 coding DNA: TGTGCCAGTTCTGATCTAGCGGGGCCCTACGAGCAGTACTTC. This chain uses TRBV19 with TRBJ2-7, with 9 bases that match TRBD2. The CDR3 totals 14 residues. CDR1 is LNHDA, CDR2 SQIVND, per germline (reference sequence). V trimming: 8 bases; J trimming: 2 bases; junction bases outside the gene matches: 7. Drawing the rest from reference TRBV19 and TRBJ2-7, the complete variable domain is DGGITQSPKYLFRKEGQNVTLSCEQNLNHDAMYWYRQDPGQGLRLIYYSQIVNDFQKGDIAEGYSVSREKKESFPLTVTSAQKNPTAFYLCASSDLAGPYEQYFGPGTRLTVT.

V gene TRBV6-4 combines with J gene TRBJ2-6; D is undetermined. Germline-derived CDR1 and CDR2 are MRHNA and SNTAGT. V was cut by 6 bases and J by 0 bases, with 6 bases left in between. The CDR3 loop spans 14 amino acids. The CDR3 coding sequence is TGTGCCAGCAGGACGGACTCTGGGGCCAACGTCCTGACTTTC. The encoded protein is CASRTDSGANVLTF.

The V gene is TRBV19, the J gene TRBJ2-3; 10 bases agree with TRBD2. Germline assignment: CDR1 LNHDA and CDR2 SQIVND (reference sequence). CDR3 length: 15 amino acids. With 1 base clipped from V and 4 bases from J, the junction kept 2 bases outside the gene matches. CDR3 amino acids: CASSIAGTSADTQYF. As DNA, the CDR3 is TGTGCCAGTAGTATAGCGGGGACTAGCGCAGATACGCAGTATTTT.

This clone was observed a handful of times. At one of its ends the junction is not consistent with the germline gene, which may arise from a read error. V is TRBV5-5 and J is TRBJ2-1; TRBD1 agrees at 8 bases. The CDR3 covers 17 residues. Germline V gene sequence: CDR1 SGHKS, CDR2 YYEKEE (reference sequence). CDR3 bases: TGCGCCAGCAGCCAAGATTTTGACAGGGGTTTATACAATGAGCAGTTCTTC. It yields the protein CASSQDFDRGLYNEQFF.

This clone is judged medium-sized. The CDR3: CASSWGGAGNTIYF. The CDR3 DNA reads TGTGCCAGCAGCTGGGGGGGTGCTGGAAACACCATATATTTT. This chain joins TRBV5-6 and TRBJ1-3, with TRBD1 as a possible D gene (5 bases). Germline V lookup: CDR1 SGHDT, CDR2 YYEEEE. CDR3 size: 14 residues. The V and J ends lost 3 bases and 2 bases respectively, with 9 bases between them.

The chain combines TRBV2 with TRBJ2-7; D not resolved. The V gene's germline CDR1 is SNHLY and CDR2 FYNNEI. Deletions cut 5 bases from V and 3 bases from J, with 11 bases between. The CDR3 has 13 residues. CDR3 coding DNA: TGTGCCAGCAGTCCCTCATGGGGCTACGAGCAGTACTTC. It encodes CASSPSWGYEQYF. Full variable domain (remainder filled in from reference TRBV2 and TRBJ2-7): EPEVTQTPSHQVTQMGQEVILRCVPISNHLYFYWYRQILGQKVEFLVSFYNNEISEKSEIFDDQFSVERPDGSNFTLKIRSTKLEDSAMYFCASSPSWGYEQYFGPGTRLTVT.

The chain has TRBV29-1 and TRBJ1-3; D gene unclear. The V and J ends lost 4 bases and 0 bases respectively, with 13 bases between them. The CDR3 has 15 amino acids. CDR1 SQVTM and CDR2 ANQGSEA come from the germline V gene. The CDR3 protein is CSVGTPPLSGNTIYF. In DNA form, the CDR3 reads TGCAGCGTTGGAACTCCTCCGCTCTCTGGAAACACCATATATTTT.

This clone has more than one count but fewer than ten. CDR3 in DNA: TGTGCCATCAAAGTGTCGGTCATACAGGACACTGAAGCTTTCTTT. Its protein product is CAIKVSVIQDTEAFF. The V gene is TRBV10-3, the J gene TRBJ1-1; possibly TRBD1 for D (5 bases). Germline V gene data show CDR1 as ENHRY and CDR2 as SYGVKD. This CDR3 is built from 15 residues. V was clipped by 7 bases and J by 3 bases, with 18 bases between them.

The chain has TRBV11-2 and TRBJ1-4; 8 nucleotides align to TRBD1. After removal of 4 bases from V and 8 bases from J, the junction contained 9 bases not matched to a gene. Germline assignment: CDR1 SGHAT and CDR2 FQNNGV. The CDR3 consists of 15 residues. Here the CDR3 reads CASSYGRQGNEKLFF. The CDR3 coding sequence is TGTGCCAGCAGCTACGGGAGACAGGGGAACGAAAAACTGTTTTTT.

This clone has just a few counts. The J gene is TRBJ2-7, the V gene TRBV29-1; D is possibly TRBD1 or TRBD2 (6 bases each). The CDR3 covers 13 residues. The germline V gene has CDR1 SQVTM and CDR2 ANQGSEA. Trimming cost V 7 bases and J 2 bases, with 15 bases left between them. CDR3 nucleotide sequence: TGCAGCGCAAAAGGGGGGACGACCTACGAGCAGTACTTC. It encodes CSAKGGTTYEQYF.

This clone was recorded once. The V and J genes are TRBV27 and TRBJ2-1; D is undetermined. The germline gives CDR1 MNHEY, CDR2 SMNVEV (reference sequence). The CDR3 is 12 amino acids. V shed 3 bases and J shed 8 bases, with 8 bases lying between them. CDR3 DNA: TGTGCCAGCAGTTTGAAAAGTGATGAGCAGTTCTTC. It codes for CASSLKSDEQFF.

The chain has TRBV2 and TRBJ2-5; D gene unclear. CDR3 size: 10 residues. In germline, CDR1 is SNHLY, CDR2 FYNNEI. Between the trimmed V and J ends, which lost 11 bases and 11 bases, there was a span of 15 bases. CDR3 loop: CASGPDSQYF. DNA of the CDR3: TGTGCCTCCGGTCCAGACTCTCAGTACTTC.

The genes are TRBV28 and TRBJ1-1; 7 positions agree with TRBD1. V gave up 5 bases and J gave up 5 bases; unmatched junction bases: 14. The germline V gene has CDR1 MDHEN and CDR2 SYDVKM. The CDR3 is made up of 16 amino acids. In DNA form, the CDR3 reads TGTGCCAGCAGTCTATTAAGTGGGTCAGGGGGAACTGAAGCTTTCTTT. Translating it yields CASSLLSGSGGTEAFF.

CDR3 DNA: TGTGCCAGCAGCTTAGCGGGACGGGGGTCCGAGCAGTACTTC. Translation gives CASSLAGRGSEQYF. The chain employs TRBV7-2 and TRBJ2-7, with D perhaps TRBD2 (6 bases). Trimming took off 0 bases at V and 6 bases at J, with 12 bases between the two ends. CDR1 is SGHTA and CDR2 is FQGNSA in the germline V gene. There are 14 residues in the CDR3.

This chain links TRBV7-6 with TRBJ2-1; TRBD2 is a possible D gene (5 bases). Trimming took off 1 base at V and 6 bases at J, with 22 bases between the two ends. The CDR3 covers 18 residues. Germline V gene data show CDR1 as SGHVS and CDR2 as FNYEAQ. CDR3 residues: CASSLVIAEAASGNEQFF. The DNA for the CDR3 is TGTGCCAGCAGCTTAGTGATAGCTGAAGCGGCATCGGGCAATGAGCAGTTCTTC.

This rearrangement joins TRBV12-5 to TRBJ2-1, with a tentative D call TRBD2 (6 bases). The CDR3 has 12 amino acids. Germline CDR1 LGHNT, CDR2 FRNRAP. The V end lost 6 bases, the J end lost 7 bases, and 10 bases lay between the germline ends. Here the CDR3 DNA reads TGTGCTAGTGGACAGGCGGGGAATGAGCAGTTCTTC. The encoded protein is CASGQAGNEQFF.

The chain employs TRBV13 and TRBJ2-5; TRBD2 aligns across 12 bases. J gave up 5 bases and V 0 bases, and 4 bases lay outside the gene matches. CDR1 and CDR2 from the germline V gene are PRHDT and FYEKMQ (reference sequence). The CDR3 contains 16 residues. This CDR3 reads CASSLGLGLAGETQYF. CDR3 coding DNA: TGTGCCAGCAGCTTAGGCCTGGGACTAGCGGGCGAGACCCAGTACTTC.

The chain couples TRBV19 to TRBJ1-4; TRBD1 aligns across 7 bases. Unmatched junction bases numbered 6, after V lost 5 bases and J lost 0 bases. Germline-derived CDR1 and CDR2 are LNHDA and SQIVND (reference sequence). The CDR3 runs 16 residues. The CDR3 region is CASSGYRGSTNEKLFF. CDR3 DNA sequence: TGTGCCAGTAGTGGCTACAGGGGCTCAACTAATGAAAAACTGTTTTTT. Complete variable domain (other parts from reference TRBV19 and TRBJ1-4): DGGITQSPKYLFRKEGQNVTLSCEQNLNHDAMYWYRQDPGQGLRLIYYSQIVNDFQKGDIAEGYSVSREKKESFPLTVTSAQKNPTAFYLCASSGYRGSTNEKLFFGSGTQLSVL.

The chain employs TRBV6-5 and TRBJ1-1; D gene ambiguous. CDR1 and CDR2 (germline): MNHEY, SVGAGI. V lost 7 bases to trimming and J lost 1 base, with 13 bases between them. The CDR3 runs to 14 residues. CDR3 amino acids: CASNSAGRNTEAFF. DNA of the CDR3: TGTGCCAGCAATTCTGCTGGGCGGAACACTGAAGCTTTCTTT.

The V gene is TRBV11-3, the J gene TRBJ2-2; unclear D gene. The CDR3 spans 13 residues. CDR1 and CDR2 (germline): SGHNT, YENEEA. The V end lost 5 bases, the J end lost 2 bases, and 6 bases lay between the germline ends. For the CDR3, the DNA is TGTGCCAGCAGCCTACCCAACACCGGGGAGCTGTTTTTT. Translating gives CASSLPNTGELFF.

This clone was observed a single time. The chain links TRBV28 to TRBJ2-5; possible D gene TRBD2, 6 bases. V shed 5 bases and J shed 0 bases, with 19 bases lying between them. This CDR3 spans 17 amino acids. CDR1 is MDHEN and CDR2 is SYDVKM in the germline V gene. CDR3 sequence reads: CASSGGGGGGYQETQYF. The CDR3 DNA sequence: TGTGCCAGCAGTGGGGGAGGAGGCGGAGGGTACCAAGAGACCCAGTACTTC. Based on the CDR3 plus reference TRBV28 and TRBJ2-5, the full variable domain is DVKVTQSSRYLVKRTGEKVFLECVQDMDHENMFWYRQDPGLGLRLIYFSYDVKMKEKGDIPEGYSVSREKKERFSLILESASTNQTSMYLCASSGGGGGGYQETQYFGPGTRLLVL.

The rearrangement uses TRBV5-4 and TRBJ2-3; a possible D gene is TRBD2 (5 bases). V lost 0 bases, J lost 0 bases, and 5 bases lay in between. The CDR3 covers 14 residues. Germline V gene sequence: CDR1 SGHNT, CDR2 YYREEE (reference sequence). The CDR3 DNA reads as TGTGCCAGCAGCTTGGGCGGGAGCACAGATACGCAGTATTTT. This encodes CASSLGGSTDTQYF.

The chain recombines TRBV7-8 with TRBJ2-1; TRBD2 matches at 11 bases. The V and J ends lost 5 bases and 4 bases, in that order; junction bases with no gene match: 10. Germline values: CDR1 SGHVS, CDR2 FQNEAQ. CDR3 length equals 17 residues. The CDR3 is CASSPSYGTSGYNEQFF. In DNA, the CDR3 is TGTGCCAGCAGCCCGTCATACGGGACTAGCGGATACAATGAGCAGTTCTTC.